Each of the 4 T cell receptor beta chains below was sequenced from the same sample in a study of blood T cell repertoires in COVID-19. TCRdb's table, derived via immunoSEQ multiplex PCR, lists solely in-frame clones and lacks some. The top ten clones hold around 6.5% of a sample with about 100,000 clones, nearly 90% of them seen once. The material sequenced was peripheral blood. These receptors all come from a woman in her sixties with acute or convalescent COVID-19.

This chain links TRBV29-1 with TRBJ1-1, with D possibly being TRBD1 (5 bases). Germline CDR1 reads SQVTM; CDR2 reads ANQGSEA. This CDR3 is 12 amino acids long. V gave up 6 bases and J gave up 1 base, with 9 bases separating them. The CDR3 DNA reads TGCAGCGTGGGGACTGCGAACACTGAAGCTTTCTTT. Translation gives CSVGTANTEAFF.

The CDR3 protein is CASSATGSTGNTIYF. CDR3 nucleotides: TGTGCCAGCAGTGCCACAGGGAGTACTGGAAACACCATATATTTT. The chain is built from TRBV2 and TRBJ1-3, with D tentatively TRBD1 (6 bases). The V end was cut by 4 bases, the J end by 2 bases, with 12 bases between. The germline gives CDR1 SNHLY, CDR2 FYNNEI. The CDR3 consists of 15 residues. Together with reference TRBV2 and TRBJ1-3, the CDR3 gives the full variable domain: EPEVTQTPSHQVTQMGQEVILRCVPISNHLYFYWYRQILGQKVEFLVSFYNNEISEKSEIFDDQFSVERPDGSNFTLKIRSTKLEDSAMYFCASSATGSTGNTIYFGEGSWLTVV.

The J gene is TRBJ1-4, the V gene TRBV7-9; 7 bases fit TRBD1. V lost 5 bases, J lost 5 bases, and 17 bases stayed unmatched. CDR1 is SEHNR, CDR2 FQNEAQ, per germline (reference sequence). The CDR3 spans 18 residues. The DNA of the CDR3 is TGTGCCAGCAGCGGTCACAGGGGACGCGGTGTGGGAAATGAAAAACTGTTTTTT. Translated: CASSGHRGRGVGNEKLFF.

This chain joins TRBV19 and TRBJ2-6, with D tentatively TRBD1 (5 bases). This CDR3 comprises 20 residues. Germline V gene lookup returns CDR1 LNHDA and CDR2 SQIVND (reference sequence). Trimming cost V 3 bases and J 2 bases, with 23 bases left between them. CDR3 nucleotides: TGTGCCAGTAGTATCCGGTTTAGTTTCTCAGGGAACACTGGGGCCAACGTCCTGACTTTC. This codes for CASSIRFSFSGNTGANVLTF.